This T cell receptor beta chain comes out of a study of cytomegalovirus exposure and HLA in healthy donors. The table came from immunoSEQ multiplex PCR; TCRdb's copy has only in-frame clones and leaves some out. The sample includes over 150,000 clones, about 80% of them seen just once. The CDR3 runs 17 residues. CDR1 is SGHTA and CDR2 is FQGNSA in the germline V gene. V dropped 5 bases and J dropped 3 bases, with 17 bases sitting between them. The chain recombines TRBV7-2 with TRBJ2-6; possibly TRBD2 for D (5 bases). Sequencing was done on a sample of PBMCs. The receptor's source is a woman aged 18-35 years in good health and CMV-seropositive. The CDR3 coding sequence is TGTGCCAGCAGCGCCGGACTGAGAGCGCGTGGGGCCAACGTCCTGACTTTC. Its translation: CASSAGLRARGANVLTF.